This TCR beta chain derives from a study of graft-versus-host responses after intestinal transplantation. Background on the study: Anti-thymocyte globulin served as induction for all recipients, who then took tacrolimus and steroids for around 3 years. Findings of the study overall: The presence of high graft-versus-host to host-versus-graft clonal ratios in allografts characterized patients with graft-donor T cell macrochimerism. GvH clone levels peaked in circulation, and this peak was associated with early post-transplant HvG declines. Recipient marrow harbored GvH clones, some of which surfaced first in ileum or blood.

The V gene's germline CDR1 is SEHNR and CDR2 FQNEAQ (reference sequence). The CDR3 is made up of 15 amino acids. About this clone: Its antigen is unidentified.

TCRdb's copy holds only in-frame clones and misses some; the assay was immunoSEQ multiplex PCR. The sample gives roughly 30,000 clones, around 85% of which show up once; 19% is in the top ten. Sample: unstimulated CD8+ T cells sorted from spleen or lymph node cells, taken before intestinal transplant. This receptor was identified in a human donor who received an intestinal transplant. The V and J genes are TRBV7-9 and TRBJ2-5, with 8 bases fitting TRBD1. The J call is doubtful: the DNA matches TRBJ2-7 better. In DNA form, the CDR3 reads TGTGCCAGCAGCTTAGGGCAGGGGGCCGTCTACGAGCAGTACTTC. Residues: CASSLGQGAVYEQYF.